This section outlines one T cell receptor (beta chain) sequence together with its context. This sample is drawn from a study of CD8+CD57+ T cells in acquired aplastic anemia. Genomic DNA provided the template from which TCR beta VDJ and CDR3 profiles were obtained. TCRdb recomputed calls from the reads with MiXCR, one row per CDR3 protein. The data show approximately 70,000 distinct CDR3 sequences, around 50% seen once. This TCR derives from a human donor in good health, serving as a control. The specimen was sorted CD4+, CD8+, or CD8+CD57+ T cells (not recorded which) from PBMCs.

CDR3 sequence (DNA): TGCAGTGCTGGGAGCGGGTACGAGCAGTACTTC. Translating gives CSAGSGYEQYF. V usage is TRBV20-1 and J usage is TRBJ2-7; a possible D gene is TRBD2 (6 bases). V lost 5 bases and J 4 bases, leaving 9 bases between the germline ends. The CDR3 contains 11 residues. Per germline, CDR1 DFQATT and CDR2 SNEGSKA (reference sequence).